Here is one T cell receptor beta chain with its context. This entry is derived from a study of blood T cell repertoires in COVID-19. The data were produced by immunoSEQ multiplex PCR, yet TCRdb's version contains in-frame clones alone and is incomplete. The data hold tens of thousands of clones, with 60% to 80% observed a single time. CDR3 length: 16 residues. Germline V CDR1 and CDR2: GTSNPN, SVGIG (reference sequence). V was clipped by 3 bases and J by 6 bases; unmatched bases: 10. This TCR was sampled from a man in his 70s with COVID-19, enrolled during active disease. The sample consisted of peripheral blood. This chain joins TRBV30 and TRBJ2-2, with 10 nucleotides matching TRBD1. CDR3 DNA sequence: TGTGCCTGGAGCCGTAGGGGACAGGGGCGGTCCGGGGAGCTGTTTTTT. As protein: CAWSRRGQGRSGELFF.